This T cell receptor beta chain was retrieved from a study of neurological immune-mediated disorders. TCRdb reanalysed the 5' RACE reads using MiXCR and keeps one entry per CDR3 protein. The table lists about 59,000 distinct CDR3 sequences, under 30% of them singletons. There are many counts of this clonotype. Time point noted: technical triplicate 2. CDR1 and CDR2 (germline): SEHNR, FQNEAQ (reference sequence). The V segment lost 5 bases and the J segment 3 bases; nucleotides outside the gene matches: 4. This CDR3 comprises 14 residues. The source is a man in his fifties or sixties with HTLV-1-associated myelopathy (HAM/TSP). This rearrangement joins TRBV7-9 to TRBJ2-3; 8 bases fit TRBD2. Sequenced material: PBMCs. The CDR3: CASSTGLETDTQYF. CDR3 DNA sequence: TGTGCCAGCAGCACGGGACTAGAAACAGATACGCAGTATTTT.